This T cell receptor (beta chain) came from a study of beta chain features in type 1 diabetes. Study-wide context: Healthy donors and patients showed comparable age, gender and cell yields. General study points: All four CD4+ subsets from Type 1 diabetes patients carried moderately but significantly shorter TCRB CDR3s. High-TCR-expressing cells could be over-represented by cDNA sequencing.

Sampling consisted of one heparinised blood draw per donor, averaging roughly 100 mL. V was cut by 5 bases and J by 0 bases, with 11 bases left in between. The CDR3 is made up of 15 amino acids. Germline V gene data show CDR1 as SGHTA and CDR2 as FQGNSA. Worth noting for this clone: Its target is not known.

Expressed TCRB transcripts were sequenced, since all the RNA that had been isolated was reverse transcribed. About 3.5 million reads per sample on average were obtained from naive, central memory and regulatory T cell samples. TCRdb keeps only in-frame clones here, not all; method: immunoSEQ multiplex PCR. The table lists about 640,000 clones, around 12% of them singletons, with around 0.12% in the top ten. The source is a man aged 30 to 45 with type 1 diabetes. The sequenced sample consisted of naive CD4+ T cells from blood. This chain connects TRBV7-2 to TRBJ1-5; D call uncertain. The CDR3: CASSLQRNSNQPQHF. In DNA form, the CDR3 reads TGTGCCAGCAGCCTCCAAAGGAATAGCAATCAGCCCCAGCATTTT.